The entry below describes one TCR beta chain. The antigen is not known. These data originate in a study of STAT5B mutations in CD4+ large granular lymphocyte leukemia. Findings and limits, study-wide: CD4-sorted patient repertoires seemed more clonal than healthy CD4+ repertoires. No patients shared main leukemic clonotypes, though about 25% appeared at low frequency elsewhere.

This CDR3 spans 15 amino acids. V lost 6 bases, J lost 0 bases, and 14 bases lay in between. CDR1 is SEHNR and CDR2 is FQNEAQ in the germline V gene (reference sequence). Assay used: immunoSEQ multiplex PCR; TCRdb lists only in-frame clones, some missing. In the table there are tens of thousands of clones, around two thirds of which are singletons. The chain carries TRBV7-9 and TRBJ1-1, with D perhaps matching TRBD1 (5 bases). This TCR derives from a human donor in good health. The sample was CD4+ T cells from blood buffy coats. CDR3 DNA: TGTGCCAGCAGGCGATTTGACAGTTTGAACACTGAAGCTTTCTTT. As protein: CASRRFDSLNTEAFF.